Many counts were recorded for the clone carrying this T cell receptor (beta chain). Its antigen remains unidentified. This specimen belongs to a study of identical twins. The study, taken as a whole, reports: Cord blood beta clonotypes that were abundant carried fewer insertions, and memory repertoires showed no such trend. Analyses of zero insertions could, in part, be confounded by invariant MAIT and iNKT cells. Beta out-of-frame twin sharing showed a weaker excess. Out-of-frame sharing of TCR alpha in monozygotic twins was underestimated by models.

TCRdb reprocessed the 5' RACE reads via MiXCR and lists one record per CDR3 protein. The sample shows 1.5 million to 2 million distinct CDR3 sequences, under 35% of them seen only once. The CDR3 consists of 15 residues. CDR1 SGHRS and CDR2 YFSETQ come from the germline V gene. Trimming pared 4 bases from V and 2 bases from J, leaving 14 bases between. Sequencing was carried out using cord blood. The chain is built from TRBV5-1 and TRBJ2-3; D call uncertain. This TCR was recovered from a newborn girl in good health. CDR3 residues: CASSLPRYTTDTQYF. CDR3 nucleotides: TGCGCCAGCAGCCTCCCACGCTATACCACAGATACGCAGTATTTT.